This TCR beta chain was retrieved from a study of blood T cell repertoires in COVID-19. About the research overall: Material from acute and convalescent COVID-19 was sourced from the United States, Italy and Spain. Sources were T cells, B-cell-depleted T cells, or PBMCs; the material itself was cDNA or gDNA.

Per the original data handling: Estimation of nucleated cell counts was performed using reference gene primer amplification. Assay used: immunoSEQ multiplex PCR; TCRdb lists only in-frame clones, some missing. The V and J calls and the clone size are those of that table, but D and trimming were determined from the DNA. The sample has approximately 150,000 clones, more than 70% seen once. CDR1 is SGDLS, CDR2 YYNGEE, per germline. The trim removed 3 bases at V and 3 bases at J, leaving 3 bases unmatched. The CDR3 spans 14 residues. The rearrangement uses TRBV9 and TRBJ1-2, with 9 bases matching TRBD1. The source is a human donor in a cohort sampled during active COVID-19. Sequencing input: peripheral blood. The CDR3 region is CASSAGQGYYGYTF. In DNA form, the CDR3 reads TGTGCCAGCAGCGCGGGACAGGGATACTATGGCTACACCTTC. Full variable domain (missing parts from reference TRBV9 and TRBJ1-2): DSGVTQTPKHLITATGQRVTLRCSPRSGDLSVYWYQQSLDQGLQFLIQYYNGEERAKGNILERFSAQQFPDLHSELNLSSLELGDSALYFCASSAGQGYYGYTFGSGTRLTVV.